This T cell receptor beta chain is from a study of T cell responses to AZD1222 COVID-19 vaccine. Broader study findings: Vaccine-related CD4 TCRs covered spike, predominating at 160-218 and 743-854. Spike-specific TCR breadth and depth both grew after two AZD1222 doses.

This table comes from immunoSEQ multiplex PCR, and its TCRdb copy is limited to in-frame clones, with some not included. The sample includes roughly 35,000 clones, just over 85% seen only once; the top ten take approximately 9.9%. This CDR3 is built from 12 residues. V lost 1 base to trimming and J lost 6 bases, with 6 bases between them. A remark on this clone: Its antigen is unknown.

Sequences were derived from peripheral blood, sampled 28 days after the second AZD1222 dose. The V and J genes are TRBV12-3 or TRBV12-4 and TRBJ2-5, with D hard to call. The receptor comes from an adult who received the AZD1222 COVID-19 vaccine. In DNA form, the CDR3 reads TGTGCCAGCAGTTTAGAATCTCAGACCCAGTACTTC. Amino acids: CASSLESQTQYF.